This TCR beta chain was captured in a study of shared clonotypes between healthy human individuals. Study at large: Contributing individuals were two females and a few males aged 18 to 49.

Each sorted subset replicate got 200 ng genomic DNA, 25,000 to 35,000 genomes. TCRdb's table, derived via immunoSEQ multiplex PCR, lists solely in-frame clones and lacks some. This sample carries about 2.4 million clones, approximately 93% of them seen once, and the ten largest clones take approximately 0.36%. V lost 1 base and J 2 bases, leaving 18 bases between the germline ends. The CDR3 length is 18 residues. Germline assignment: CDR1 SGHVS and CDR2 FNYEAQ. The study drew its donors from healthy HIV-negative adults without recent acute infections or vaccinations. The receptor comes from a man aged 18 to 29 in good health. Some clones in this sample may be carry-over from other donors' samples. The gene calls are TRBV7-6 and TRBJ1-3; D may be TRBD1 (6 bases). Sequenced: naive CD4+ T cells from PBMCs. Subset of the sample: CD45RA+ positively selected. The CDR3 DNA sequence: TGTGCCAGCAGCTTAGGAGTAGGGGGGGCGCCCGCTGGAAACACCATATATTTT. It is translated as CASSLGVGGAPAGNTIYF.